This T cell receptor (beta chain) is from a study of Ad26.COV2.S vaccination and SARS-CoV-2 variants. On the study more broadly: Dosing was one shot or two shots 56 days apart. The study's findings and limits: Total T cell responses were possibly underestimated by TCR breadth and depth analyses.

With respect to this clone: The target antigen is unknown.

As to treatment: approximately 18 received Ad26.COV2.S at low or high dose, single or two shots; 5 received placebo; per-sample allocation not given. The samples were gathered on day 63 after the first injection of vaccine or placebo. Wuhan-strain SARS-CoV-2 spike was expressed by the Ad26 vector that made up the vaccine. Data came from immunoSEQ multiplex PCR; TCRdb stores just in-frame clones and leaves some out. The data contain approximately 420,000 clones, around 85% of them singletons. This clonotype was sampled from a person between 18 and 60 years old who received the Ad26.COV2.S COVID-19 vaccine or a placebo. Source: peripheral blood, taken in a trial of Ad26.COV2.S vaccine versus placebo.

The CDR3 sequence: CASGGWKEGAYEQYF. Written as DNA, the CDR3 is TGCGCCAGCGGCGGGTGGAAGGAGGGGGCTTACGAGCAGTACTTC. J is TRBJ2-7 and V is TRBV10-2; D is possibly TRBD1 (7 bases). This CDR3 contains 15 residues. Trimming shortened V by 8 bases and J by 4 bases, and 21 bases separated the two germline ends. Germline V CDR1 and CDR2: WSHSY, SAAADI.